The following is a T cell receptor beta chain sequence with its context. Method: immunoSEQ multiplex PCR; TCRdb's copy keeps in-frame clones and lacks some. This repertoire shows about 680,000 clones, more than 70% found once; its top ten account for approximately 1.5%. The CDR3 totals 16 residues. V was clipped by 4 bases and J by 6 bases, with 21 bases between them. CDR1 and CDR2 from the germline V gene are ENHRY and SYGVKD. This entry belongs to a study of Ad26.COV2.S vaccination and SARS-CoV-2 variants. The treatment was: about 20 received Ad26.COV2.S at low or high dose, single or two shots; 5 received placebo; per-sample allocation not given. The study sampled participants on day 63 after the first vaccine or placebo injection.

The sample here was peripheral blood, taken in a trial of Ad26.COV2.S vaccine versus placebo. This TCR was sampled from a person aged 18 to 59 who received the Ad26.COV2.S COVID-19 vaccine or a placebo. This chain joins TRBV10-3 and TRBJ1-2; possible D gene TRBD1, 5 bases. CDR3 sequence reads: CAISGSWGTASHGYTF. CDR3 in DNA: TGTGCCATCAGTGGGAGCTGGGGCACCGCCAGCCATGGCTACACCTTC.